This T cell receptor beta chain originates from a study of blood T cell repertoires in COVID-19. Whole-study context: Sites in the United States, Italy and Spain provided acute and convalescent COVID-19 samples. Sample material is recorded as cDNA or gDNA derived from T cells, B-cell-depleted T cells, or PBMCs.

This clone was found a few times. The germline CDR1 and CDR2 sequences are MNHEY and SVGAGI. The CDR3 covers 12 residues. Trimming removed 7 bases at V and 8 bases at J, with 14 bases between. Sequencing used immunoSEQ multiplex PCR; TCRdb keeps in-frame clones, though not all of them. The sample yields over 100,000 clones, over 65% seen once. What was sequenced was peripheral blood. The chain has TRBV6-5 and TRBJ1-2; D might be TRBD1 (6 bases). This TCR derives from a woman aged 55-70 years with acute or convalescent COVID-19. Here the CDR3 DNA reads TGTGCCAGCACCACAGACAGGAACGGCTACACCTTC. Protein: CASTTDRNGYTF.